The present TCR beta chain was sequenced within a study of cytomegalovirus exposure and HLA in healthy donors. Germline V gene lookup returns CDR1 SEHNR and CDR2 FQNEAQ (reference sequence). Between the trimmed V and J ends, which lost 7 bases and 6 bases, there was a span of 18 bases. The CDR3 covers 14 residues. It was with 60 Vbeta and 13 Jbeta primers that the PCR ran. Sequencing used immunoSEQ multiplex PCR; TCRdb keeps in-frame clones, though not all of them. The sample consists of roughly 250,000 clones, almost 85% of them appearing once. The TCR comes from a middle-aged woman in good health and CMV-seropositive. Sequencing was done on a sample of PBMCs. V is TRBV7-9 and J is TRBJ1-1; possibly TRBD1 for D (6 bases). This chain's CDR3 is CASTDVRDNPEAFF. The CDR3 DNA reads TGTGCCAGCACCGACGTCCGGGACAACCCTGAAGCTTTCTTT.